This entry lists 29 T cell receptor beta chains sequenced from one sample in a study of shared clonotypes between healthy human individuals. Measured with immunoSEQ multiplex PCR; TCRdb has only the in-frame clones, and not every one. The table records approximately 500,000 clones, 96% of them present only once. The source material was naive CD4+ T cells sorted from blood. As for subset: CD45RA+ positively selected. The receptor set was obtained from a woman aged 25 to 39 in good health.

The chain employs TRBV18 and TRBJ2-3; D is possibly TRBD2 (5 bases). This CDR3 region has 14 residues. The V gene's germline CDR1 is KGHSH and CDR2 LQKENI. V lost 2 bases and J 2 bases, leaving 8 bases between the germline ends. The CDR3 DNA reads TGTGCCAGCTCACCATCGGGAACCACAGATACGCAGTATTTT. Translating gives CASSPSGTTDTQYF.

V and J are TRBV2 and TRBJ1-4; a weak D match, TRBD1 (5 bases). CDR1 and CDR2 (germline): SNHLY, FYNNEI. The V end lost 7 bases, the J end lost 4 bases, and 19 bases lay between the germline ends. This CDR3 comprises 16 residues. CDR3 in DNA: TGTGCCAGCACCGACACCCGACAGTTACTTAATGAAAAACTGTTTTTT. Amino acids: CASTDTRQLLNEKLFF. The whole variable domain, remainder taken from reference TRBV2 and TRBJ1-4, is EPEVTQTPSHQVTQMGQEVILRCVPISNHLYFYWYRQILGQKVEFLVSFYNNEISEKSEIFDDQFSVERPDGSNFTLKIRSTKLEDSAMYFCASTDTRQLLNEKLFFGSGTQLSVL.

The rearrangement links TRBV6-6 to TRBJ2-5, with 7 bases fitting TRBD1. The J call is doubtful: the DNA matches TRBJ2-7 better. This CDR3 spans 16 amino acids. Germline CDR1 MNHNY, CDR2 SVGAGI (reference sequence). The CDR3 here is CASSYSFGQVTYEQYF. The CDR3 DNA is TGTGCCAGCAGTTACTCCTTCGGACAGGTAACCTACGAGCAGTACTTC.

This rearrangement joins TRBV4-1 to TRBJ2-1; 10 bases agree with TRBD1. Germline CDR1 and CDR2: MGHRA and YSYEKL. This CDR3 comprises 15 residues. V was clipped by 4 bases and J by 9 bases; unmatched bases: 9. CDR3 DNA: TGCGCCAGCAGCCCGCGGGACAGGGGTATTCTTGAGCAGTTCTTC. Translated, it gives CASSPRDRGILEQFF.

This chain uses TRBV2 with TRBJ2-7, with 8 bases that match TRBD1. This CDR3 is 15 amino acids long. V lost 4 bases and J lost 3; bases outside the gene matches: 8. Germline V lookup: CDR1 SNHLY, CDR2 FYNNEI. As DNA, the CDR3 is TGTGCCAGCAGTGGTGTCGGGACAGGATACTACGAGCAGTACTTC. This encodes CASSGVGTGYYEQYF.

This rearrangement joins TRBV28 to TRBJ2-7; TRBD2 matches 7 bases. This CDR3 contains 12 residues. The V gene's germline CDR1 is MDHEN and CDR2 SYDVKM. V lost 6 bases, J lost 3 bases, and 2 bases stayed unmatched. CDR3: CASRGGIYEQYF. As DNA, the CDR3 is TGTGCCAGCAGGGGAGGGATCTACGAGCAGTACTTC.

CDR3 residues: CASSTTGGASGANVLTF. The DNA for the CDR3 is TGTGCCAGCAGCACGACGGGAGGGGCATCTGGGGCCAACGTCCTGACTTTC. This chain connects TRBV4-2 to TRBJ2-6; TRBD2 matches at 8 bases. The germline gives CDR1 LGHNA, CDR2 YNFKEQ. The length of the CDR3 is 17 residues. Trimming at V came to 5 bases and at J to 1 base, leaving 7 bases not matched to a gene.

CDR3 in DNA: TGTGCCAGCAGTGAAAAGACTAGCGGGAGTACTGAGCAGTTCTTC. This encodes CASSEKTSGSTEQFF. The gene calls are TRBV2 and TRBJ2-1, with 12 bases aligning to TRBD2. Germline CDR1 is SNHLY and CDR2 is FYNNEI. The CDR3 runs to 15 residues. Trimming removed 2 bases from V and 9 bases from J; junction bases left unmatched: 5.

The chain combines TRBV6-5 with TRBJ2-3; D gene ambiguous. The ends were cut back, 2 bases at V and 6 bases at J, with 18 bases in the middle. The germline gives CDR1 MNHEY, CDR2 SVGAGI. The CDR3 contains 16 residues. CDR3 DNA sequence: TGTGCCAGCAGTTACAATTCAGGCTCCCGGGCGGATACGCAGTATTTT. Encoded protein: CASSYNSGSRADTQYF.

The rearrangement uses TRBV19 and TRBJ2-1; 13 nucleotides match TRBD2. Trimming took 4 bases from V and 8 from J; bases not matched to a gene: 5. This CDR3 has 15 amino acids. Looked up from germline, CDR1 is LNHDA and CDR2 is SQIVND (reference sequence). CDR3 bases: TGTGCCAGTAGTAAACGGACTAGCGGGAGCGATGAGCAGTTCTTC. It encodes CASSKRTSGSDEQFF.

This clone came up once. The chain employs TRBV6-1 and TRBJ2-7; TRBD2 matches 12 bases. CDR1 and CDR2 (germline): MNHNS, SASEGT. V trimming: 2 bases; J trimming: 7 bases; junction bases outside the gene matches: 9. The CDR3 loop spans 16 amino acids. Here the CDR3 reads CASSERWSGLAGEQYF. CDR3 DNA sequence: TGTGCCAGCAGTGAACGGTGGTCGGGACTAGCGGGTGAGCAGTACTTC.

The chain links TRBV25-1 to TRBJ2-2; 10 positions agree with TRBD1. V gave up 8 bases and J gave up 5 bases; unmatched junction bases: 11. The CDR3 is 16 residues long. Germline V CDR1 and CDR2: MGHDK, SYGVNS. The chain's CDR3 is CASAPSGDRGTGELFF. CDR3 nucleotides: TGTGCCAGCGCTCCTTCGGGGGACAGGGGTACCGGGGAGCTGTTTTTT.

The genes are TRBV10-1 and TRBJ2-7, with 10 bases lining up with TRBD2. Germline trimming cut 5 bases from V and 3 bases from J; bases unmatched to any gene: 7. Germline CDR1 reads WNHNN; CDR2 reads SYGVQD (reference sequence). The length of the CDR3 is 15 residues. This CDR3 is CASSSWASGSYEQYF. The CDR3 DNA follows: TGCGCCAGCAGTAGCTGGGCTAGCGGGAGCTACGAGCAGTACTTC.

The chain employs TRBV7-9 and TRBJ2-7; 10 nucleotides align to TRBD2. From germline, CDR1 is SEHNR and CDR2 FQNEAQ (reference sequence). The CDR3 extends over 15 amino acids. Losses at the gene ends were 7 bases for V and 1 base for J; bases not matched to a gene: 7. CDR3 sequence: CASNVVAGGSYEQYF. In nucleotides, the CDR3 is TGTGCCAGCAACGTTGTAGCGGGAGGATCCTACGAGCAGTACTTC.

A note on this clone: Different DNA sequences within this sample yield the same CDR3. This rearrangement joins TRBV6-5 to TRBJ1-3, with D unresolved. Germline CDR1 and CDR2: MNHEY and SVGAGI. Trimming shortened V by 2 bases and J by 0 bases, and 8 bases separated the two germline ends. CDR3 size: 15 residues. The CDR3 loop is CASSYDRFSGNTIYF. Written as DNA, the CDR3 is TGTGCCAGCAGTTACGATCGCTTCTCTGGAAACACCATATATTTT.

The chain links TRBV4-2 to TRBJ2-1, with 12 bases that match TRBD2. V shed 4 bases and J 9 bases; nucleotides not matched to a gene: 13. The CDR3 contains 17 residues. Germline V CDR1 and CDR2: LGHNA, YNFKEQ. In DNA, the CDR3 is TGTGCCAGCAGCCGCCTAAGGGAGACTAGCGGGAGCTTTGAGCAGTTCTTC. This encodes CASSRLRETSGSFEQFF.

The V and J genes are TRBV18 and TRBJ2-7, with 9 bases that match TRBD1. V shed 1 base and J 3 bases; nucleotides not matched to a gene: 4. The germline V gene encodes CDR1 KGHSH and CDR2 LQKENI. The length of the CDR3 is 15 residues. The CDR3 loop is CASSPQDRGLYEQYF. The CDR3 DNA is TGTGCCAGCTCACCACAGGACAGGGGTCTCTACGAGCAGTACTTC.

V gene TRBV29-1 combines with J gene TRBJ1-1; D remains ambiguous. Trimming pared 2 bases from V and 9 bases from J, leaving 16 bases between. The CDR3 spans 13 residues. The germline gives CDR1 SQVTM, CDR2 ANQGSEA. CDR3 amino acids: CSVETRQESKAFF. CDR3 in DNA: TGCAGCGTTGAAACCCGGCAGGAGTCTAAAGCTTTCTTT.

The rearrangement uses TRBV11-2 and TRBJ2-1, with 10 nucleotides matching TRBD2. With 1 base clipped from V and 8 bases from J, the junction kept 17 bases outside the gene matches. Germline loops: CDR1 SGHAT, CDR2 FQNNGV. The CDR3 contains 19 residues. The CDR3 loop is CASSLGRLWSSGRFDEQFF. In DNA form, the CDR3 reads TGTGCCAGCAGCTTAGGACGACTTTGGTCTAGCGGGAGATTCGATGAGCAGTTCTTC.

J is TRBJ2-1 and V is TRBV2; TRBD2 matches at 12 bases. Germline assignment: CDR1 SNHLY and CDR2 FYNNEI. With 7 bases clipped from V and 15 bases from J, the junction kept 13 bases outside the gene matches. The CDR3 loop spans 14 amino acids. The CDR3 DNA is TGTGCCAGCACTCTGAGTACTAGCGGGGGGCACCGGTTCTTC. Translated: CASTLSTSGGHRFF.

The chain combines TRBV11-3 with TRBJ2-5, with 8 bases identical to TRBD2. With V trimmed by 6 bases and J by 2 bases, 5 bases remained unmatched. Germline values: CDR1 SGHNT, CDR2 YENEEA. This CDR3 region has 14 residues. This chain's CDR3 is CASRLTSGQETQYF. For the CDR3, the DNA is TGTGCCAGCAGGTTAACTAGCGGACAAGAGACCCAGTACTTC.

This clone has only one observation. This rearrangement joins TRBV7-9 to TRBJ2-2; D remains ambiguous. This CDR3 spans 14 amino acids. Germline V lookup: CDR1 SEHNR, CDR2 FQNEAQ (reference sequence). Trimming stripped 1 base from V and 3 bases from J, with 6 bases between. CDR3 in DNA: TGTGCCAGCAGCTTAGGGTCCGACACCGGGGAGCTGTTTTTT. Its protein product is CASSLGSDTGELFF.

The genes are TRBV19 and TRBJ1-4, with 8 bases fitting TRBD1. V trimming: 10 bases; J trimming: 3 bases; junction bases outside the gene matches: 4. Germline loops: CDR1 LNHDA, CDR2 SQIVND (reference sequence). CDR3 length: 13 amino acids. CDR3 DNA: TGTGCCACTGGACAGGGCTCTAATGAAAAACTGTTTTTT. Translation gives CATGQGSNEKLFF.

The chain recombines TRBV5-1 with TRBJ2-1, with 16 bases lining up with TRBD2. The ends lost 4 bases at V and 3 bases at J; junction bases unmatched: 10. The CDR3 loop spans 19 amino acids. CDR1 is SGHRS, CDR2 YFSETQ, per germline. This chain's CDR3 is CASSAPGTSGRAGYNEQFF. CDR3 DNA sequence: TGCGCCAGCAGCGCCCCAGGGACTAGCGGGAGGGCCGGCTACAATGAGCAGTTCTTC. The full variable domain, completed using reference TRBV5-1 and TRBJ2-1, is KAGVTQTPRYLIKTRGQQVTLSCSPISGHRSVSWYQQTPGQGLQFLFEYFSETQRNKGNFPGRFSGRQFSNSRSEMNVSTLELGDSALYLCASSAPGTSGRAGYNEQFFGPGTRLTVL.

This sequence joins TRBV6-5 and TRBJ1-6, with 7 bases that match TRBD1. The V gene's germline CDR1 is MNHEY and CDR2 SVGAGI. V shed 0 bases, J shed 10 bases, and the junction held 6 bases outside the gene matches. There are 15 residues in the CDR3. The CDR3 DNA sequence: TGTGCCAGCAGTTACTCGAGGGGGCGAGGGTCACCCCTCCACTTT. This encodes CASSYSRGRGSPLHF.

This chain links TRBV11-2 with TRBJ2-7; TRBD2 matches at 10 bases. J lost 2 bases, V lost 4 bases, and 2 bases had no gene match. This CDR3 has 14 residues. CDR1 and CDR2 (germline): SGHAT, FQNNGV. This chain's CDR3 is CASSSTSGPYEQYF. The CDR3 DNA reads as TGTGCCAGCAGCTCGACTAGCGGGCCCTACGAGCAGTACTTC.

The CDR3 DNA is TGTGCCAGCTCTGATTTCTGGACTACAACTAATGAAAAACTGTTTTTT. Protein sequence: CASSDFWTTTNEKLFF. This sequence joins TRBV2 and TRBJ1-4, with unresolved D. The V end was cut by 8 bases, the J end by 0 bases, with 16 bases between. Per germline, CDR1 SNHLY and CDR2 FYNNEI. The CDR3 has 16 residues.

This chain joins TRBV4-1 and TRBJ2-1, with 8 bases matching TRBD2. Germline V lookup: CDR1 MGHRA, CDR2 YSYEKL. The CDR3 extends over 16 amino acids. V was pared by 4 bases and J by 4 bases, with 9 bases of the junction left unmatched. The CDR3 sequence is CASSPRALAGYNEQFF. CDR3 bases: TGCGCCAGCAGCCCCCGGGCGCTAGCGGGTTACAATGAGCAGTTCTTC.

The CDR3 DNA sequence: TGTGCCAGCAGTTCGAACGAGCAGTACTTC. Translating gives CASSSNEQYF. This sequence joins TRBV28 and TRBJ2-7, with unresolved D. Germline CDR1 is MDHEN and CDR2 is SYDVKM. Trimming shortened V by 4 bases and J by 5 bases, and 3 bases separated the two germline ends. The CDR3 covers 10 residues.